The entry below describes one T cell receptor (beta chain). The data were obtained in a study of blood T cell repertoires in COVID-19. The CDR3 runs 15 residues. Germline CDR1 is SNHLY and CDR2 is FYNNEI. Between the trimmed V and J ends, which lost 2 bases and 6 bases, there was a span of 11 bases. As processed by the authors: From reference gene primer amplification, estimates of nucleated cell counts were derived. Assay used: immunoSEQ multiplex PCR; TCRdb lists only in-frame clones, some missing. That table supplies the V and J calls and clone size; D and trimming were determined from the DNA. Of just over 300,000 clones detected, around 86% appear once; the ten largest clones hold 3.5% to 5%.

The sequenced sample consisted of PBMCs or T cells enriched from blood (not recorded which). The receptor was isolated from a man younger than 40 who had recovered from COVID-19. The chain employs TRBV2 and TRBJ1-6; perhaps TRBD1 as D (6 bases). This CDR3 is CASSEQGQVNSPLHF. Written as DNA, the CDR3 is TGTGCCAGCAGTGAACAGGGGCAGGTTAATTCACCCCTCCACTTT.